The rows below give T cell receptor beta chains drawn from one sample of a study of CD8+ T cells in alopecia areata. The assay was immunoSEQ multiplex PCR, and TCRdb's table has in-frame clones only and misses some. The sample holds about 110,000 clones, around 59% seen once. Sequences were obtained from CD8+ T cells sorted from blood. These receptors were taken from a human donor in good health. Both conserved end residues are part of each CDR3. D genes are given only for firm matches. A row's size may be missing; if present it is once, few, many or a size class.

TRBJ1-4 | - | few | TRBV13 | CASSLQALRTLFF | TGTGCCAGCAGCTTACAGGCCCTCAGGACACTGTTTTTT
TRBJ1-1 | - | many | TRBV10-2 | CASSESGGFTEAFF | TGCGCCAGCAGTGAGTCGGGGGGTTTCACTGAAGCTTTCTTT
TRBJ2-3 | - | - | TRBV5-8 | CASSLLRPRYPDTQYF | TGTGCCAGCAGCTTGTTGCGGCCCCGCTACCCAGATACGCAGTATTTT
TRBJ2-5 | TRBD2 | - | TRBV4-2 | CASSQESGGIQETQYF | TGTGCCAGCAGCCAAGAAAGCGGGGGGATCCAAGAGACCCAGTACTTC
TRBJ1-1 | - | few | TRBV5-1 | CASSLGGNTEAFF | TGCGCCAGCAGCTTGGGAGGGAACACTGAAGCTTTCTTT
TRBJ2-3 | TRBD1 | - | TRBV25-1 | CASSETTGQATDTQYF | TGTGCCAGCAGTGAAACCACGGGACAGGCCACAGATACGCAGTATTTT
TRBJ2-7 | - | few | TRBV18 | CASSPWTGNYEQYF | TGTGCCAGCTCACCCTGGACTGGAAACTACGAGCAGTACTTC
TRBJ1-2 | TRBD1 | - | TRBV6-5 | CASSYDRTGRGYGYTF | TGTGCCAGCAGTTACGACCGGACAGGGAGAGGTTATGGCTACACCTTC
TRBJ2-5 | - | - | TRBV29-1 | CSVGPAAETQYF | TGCAGCGTTGGACCGGCAGCGGAGACCCAGTACTTC
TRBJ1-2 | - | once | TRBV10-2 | CASSDLGGYTF | TGCGCCAGCAGTGACCTCGGAGGCTACACCTTC
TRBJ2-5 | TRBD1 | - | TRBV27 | CASSLSGGPQETQYF | TGTGCCAGCAGCCTATCAGGGGGCCCCCAAGAGACCCAGTACTTC
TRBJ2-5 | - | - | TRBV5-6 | CASSAIGQTVYQETQYF | TGTGCCAGCAGCGCCATCGGACAGACTGTGTACCAAGAGACCCAGTACTTC
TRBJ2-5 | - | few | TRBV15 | CATSPAEEETQYF | TGTGCCACCAGCCCAGCGGAGGAGGAGACCCAGTACTTC
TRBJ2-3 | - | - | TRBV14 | CASSQYLSTDTQYF | TGTGCCAGCAGCCAATACTTAAGCACAGATACGCAGTATTTT
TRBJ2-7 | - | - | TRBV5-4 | CASSFGLAEDEQYF | TGTGCCAGCAGCTTCGGACTGGCGGAGGACGAGCAGTACTTC
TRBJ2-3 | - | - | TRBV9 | CASTPGPVITDTQYF | TGTGCCAGCACCCCGGGCCCGGTGATCACAGATACGCAGTATTTT
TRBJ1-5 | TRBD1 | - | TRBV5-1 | CASSLQGERNQPQHF | TGCGCCAGCAGCTTACAGGGGGAACGCAATCAGCCCCAGCATTTT
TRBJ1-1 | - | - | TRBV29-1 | CSVVWQANTEAFF | TGCAGCGTTGTTTGGCAGGCGAACACTGAAGCTTTCTTT
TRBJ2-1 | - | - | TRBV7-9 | CASSPRGLSYNEQFF | TGTGCCAGCAGCCCGCGGGGGCTCTCCTACAATGAGCAGTTCTTC
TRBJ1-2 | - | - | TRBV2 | CASSEGLTGYGYTF | TGTGCCAGCAGTGAAGGGTTGACAGGCTATGGCTACACCTTC
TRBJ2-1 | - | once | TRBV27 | CASSLSGFRPEQFF | TGTGCCAGCAGTTTATCAGGGTTTCGGCCTGAGCAGTTCTTC
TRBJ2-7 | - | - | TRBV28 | CASSLHTYEQYF | TGTGCCAGCAGTTTGCACACCTACGAGCAGTACTTC
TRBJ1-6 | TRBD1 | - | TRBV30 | CAWSPGTGNSPLHF | TGTGCCTGGAGTCCCGGGACAGGGAATTCACCCCTCCACTTT
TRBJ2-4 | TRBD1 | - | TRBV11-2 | CASSQTGTGPIQYF | TGTGCCAGCAGCCAGACCGGGACAGGCCCAATTCAGTACTTC
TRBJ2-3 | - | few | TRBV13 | CASEDSRGTDTQYF | TGTGCCAGCGAAGACTCTCGGGGCACAGATACGCAGTATTTT
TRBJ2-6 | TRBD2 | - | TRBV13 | CASSLLGDYSGANVLTF | TGTGCCAGCAGCTTACTCGGGGACTACTCTGGGGCCAACGTCCTGACTTTC
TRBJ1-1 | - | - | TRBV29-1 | CSVDGGRTEAFF | TGCAGCGTTGACGGGGGGCGCACTGAAGCTTTCTTT
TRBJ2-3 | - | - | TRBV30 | CAWTLGGSTDTQYF | TGTGCCTGGACCCTGGGGGGATCCACAGATACGCAGTATTTT
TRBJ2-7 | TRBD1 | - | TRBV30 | CAWDQGVPYEQYF | TGTGCCTGGGACCAGGGGGTCCCCTACGAGCAGTACTTC
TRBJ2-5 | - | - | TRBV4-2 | CASSQEGSGETQYF | TGTGCCAGCAGCCAAGAGGGTTCCGGAGAGACCCAGTACTTC
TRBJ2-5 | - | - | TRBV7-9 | CASSLAAAGAQETQYF | TGTGCCAGCAGCTTAGCGGCGGCGGGGGCCCAAGAGACCCAGTACTTC
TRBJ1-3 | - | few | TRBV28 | CASSSAGSWGNTIYF | TGTGCCAGCAGTTCGGCTGGGTCTTGGGGAAACACCATATATTTT
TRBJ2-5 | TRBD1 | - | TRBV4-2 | CASSQTTGGIETQYF | TGTGCCAGCAGCCAAACGACAGGGGGCATAGAGACCCAGTACTTC
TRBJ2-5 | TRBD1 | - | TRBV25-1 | CASSEYWDRDTETQYF | TGTGCCAGCAGTGAATACTGGGACAGGGATACGGAGACCCAGTACTTC
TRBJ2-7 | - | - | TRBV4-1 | CASSQDLDYEQYF | TGCGCCAGCAGCCAAGATTTGGACTACGAGCAGTACTTC
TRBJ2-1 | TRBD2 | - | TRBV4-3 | CASSPTLAGESNEQFF | TGCGCCAGCAGCCCAACCCTAGCGGGGGAGTCCAATGAGCAGTTCTTC
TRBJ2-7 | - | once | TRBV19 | CASSMTGATYEQYF | TGTGCCAGTAGTATGACCGGGGCTACCTACGAGCAGTACTTC
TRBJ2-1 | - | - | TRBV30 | CAIQGGEQFF | TGTGCCATACAGGGTGGGGAGCAGTTCTTC
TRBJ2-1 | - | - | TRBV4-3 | CASSQGDNEQFF | TGCGCCAGCAGCCAAGGAGACAATGAGCAGTTCTTC
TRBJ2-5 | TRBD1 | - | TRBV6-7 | CASSYGLRDRIQETQYF | TGTGCCAGCAGTTACGGGCTTCGGGACAGGATACAAGAGACCCAGTACTTC
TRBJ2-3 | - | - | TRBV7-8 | CASSFGPEGADTQYF | TGTGCCAGCAGCTTCGGACCCGAGGGGGCAGATACGCAGTATTTT
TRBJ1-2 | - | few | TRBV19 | CASTGTERFNYGYTF | TGTGCCAGTACCGGGACTGAACGGTTTAACTATGGCTACACCTTC
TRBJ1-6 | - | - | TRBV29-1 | CSVPGDIYNSPLHF | TGCAGCGTCCCCGGGGACATCTATAATTCACCCCTCCACTTT
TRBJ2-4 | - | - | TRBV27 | CASSSGYKNIQYF | TGTGCCAGCAGTTCCGGGTACAAAAACATTCAGTACTTC
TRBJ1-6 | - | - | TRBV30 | CAWSEIQTGLHF | TGTGCCTGGAGTGAAATACAGACGGGCCTCCACTTT
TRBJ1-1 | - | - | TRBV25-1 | CASSEFRQGPYNTEAFF | TGTGCCAGCAGTGAATTCCGGCAGGGCCCCTATAACACTGAAGCTTTCTTT
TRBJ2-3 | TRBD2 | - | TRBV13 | CASSSGLAGDTEDTQYF | TGTGCCAGCAGCTCGGGACTAGCGGGGGATACGGAAGATACGCAGTATTTT
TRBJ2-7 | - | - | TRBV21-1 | CASSIPEPAAFHTYEQYF | TGTGCCAGCAGCATTCCTGAGCCGGCCGCCTTCCATACCTACGAGCAGTACTTC
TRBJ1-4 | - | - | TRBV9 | CASSVGNREAAEKLFF | TGTGCCAGCAGCGTAGGGAACAGGGAAGCGGCGGAAAAACTGTTTTTT
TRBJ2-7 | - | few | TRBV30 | CAWNLEPYEQYF | TGTGCCTGGAATTTAGAACCCTACGAGCAGTACTTC
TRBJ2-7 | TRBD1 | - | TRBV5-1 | CASSSDRDHSYEQYF | TGCGCCAGCAGCTCGGACAGGGATCACTCCTACGAGCAGTACTTC
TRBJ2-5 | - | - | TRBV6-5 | CASQTGSRAQETQYF | TGTGCCAGCCAGACAGGTAGTCGCGCGCAAGAGACCCAGTACTTC
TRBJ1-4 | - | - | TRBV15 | CATSPRSEKLFF | TGTGCCACCAGCCCTCGGTCTGAAAAACTGTTTTTT
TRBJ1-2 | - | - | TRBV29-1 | CSVRRQGSRYGYTF | TGCAGCGTTCGCCGGCAGGGTAGTAGGTATGGCTACACCTTC
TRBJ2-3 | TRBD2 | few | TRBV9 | CASSVPGGGDTQYF | TGTGCCAGCAGCGTACCAGGCGGGGGAGATACGCAGTATTTT